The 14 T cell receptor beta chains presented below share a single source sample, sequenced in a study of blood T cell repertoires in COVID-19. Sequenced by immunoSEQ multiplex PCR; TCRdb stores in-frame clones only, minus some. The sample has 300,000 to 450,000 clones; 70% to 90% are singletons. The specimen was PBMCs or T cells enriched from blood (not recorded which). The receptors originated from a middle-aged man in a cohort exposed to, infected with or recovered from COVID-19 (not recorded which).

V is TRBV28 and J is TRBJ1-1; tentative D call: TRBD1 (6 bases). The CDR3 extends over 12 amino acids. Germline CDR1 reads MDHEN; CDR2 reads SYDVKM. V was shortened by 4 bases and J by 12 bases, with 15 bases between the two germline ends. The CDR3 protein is CASSSDSERTFF. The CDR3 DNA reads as TGTGCCAGCAGTTCGGACAGCGAGAGGACTTTCTTT.

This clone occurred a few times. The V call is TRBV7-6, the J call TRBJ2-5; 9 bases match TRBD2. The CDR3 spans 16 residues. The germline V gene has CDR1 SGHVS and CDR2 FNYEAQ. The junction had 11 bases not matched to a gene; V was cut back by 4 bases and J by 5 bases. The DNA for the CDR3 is TGTGCCAGCAGCTCGTTAGCGGGAGCTAGTGGGGAGACCCAGTACTTC. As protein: CASSSLAGASGETQYF. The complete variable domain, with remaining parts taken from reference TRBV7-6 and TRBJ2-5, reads GAGVSQSPRYKVTKRGQDVALRCDPISGHVSLYWYRQALGQGPEFLTYFNYEAQQDKSGLPNDRFSAERPEGSISTLTIQRTEQRDSAMYRCASSSLAGASGETQYFGPGTRLLVL.

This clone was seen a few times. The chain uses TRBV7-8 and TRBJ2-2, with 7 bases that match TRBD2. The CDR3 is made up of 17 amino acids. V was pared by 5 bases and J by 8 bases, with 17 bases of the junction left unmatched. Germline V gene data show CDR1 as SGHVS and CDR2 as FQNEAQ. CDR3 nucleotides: TGTGCCAGCAGCCCCAATAACGGGAGGCTTACGGGGGGGGAGCTGTTTTTT. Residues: CASSPNNGRLTGGELFF.

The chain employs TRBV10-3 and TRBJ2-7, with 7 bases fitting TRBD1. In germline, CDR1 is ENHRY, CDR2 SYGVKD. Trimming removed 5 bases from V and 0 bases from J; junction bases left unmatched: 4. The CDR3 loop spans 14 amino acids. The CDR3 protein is CAISQTGSSYEQYF. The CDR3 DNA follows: TGTGCCATCAGTCAGACAGGGAGCTCCTACGAGCAGTACTTC.

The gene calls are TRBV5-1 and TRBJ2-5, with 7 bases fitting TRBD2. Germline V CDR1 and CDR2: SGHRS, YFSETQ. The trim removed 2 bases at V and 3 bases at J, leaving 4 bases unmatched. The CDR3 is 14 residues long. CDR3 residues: CASSFIGGEETQYF. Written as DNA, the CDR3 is TGCGCCAGCAGCTTCATTGGGGGGGAAGAGACCCAGTACTTC.

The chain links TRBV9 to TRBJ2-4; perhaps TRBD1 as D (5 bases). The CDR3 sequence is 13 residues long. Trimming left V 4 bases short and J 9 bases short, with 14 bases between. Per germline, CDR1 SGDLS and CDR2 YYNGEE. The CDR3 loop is CASSPQTVGIQYF. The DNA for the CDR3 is TGTGCCAGCAGCCCCCAGACAGTGGGCATTCAGTACTTC.

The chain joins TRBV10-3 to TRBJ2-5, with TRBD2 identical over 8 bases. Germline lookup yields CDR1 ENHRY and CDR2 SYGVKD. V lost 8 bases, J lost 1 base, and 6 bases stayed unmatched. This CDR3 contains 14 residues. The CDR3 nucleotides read TGTGCCATCCGGGGACTAGGAATCCAAGAGACCCAGTACTTC. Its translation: CAIRGLGIQETQYF.

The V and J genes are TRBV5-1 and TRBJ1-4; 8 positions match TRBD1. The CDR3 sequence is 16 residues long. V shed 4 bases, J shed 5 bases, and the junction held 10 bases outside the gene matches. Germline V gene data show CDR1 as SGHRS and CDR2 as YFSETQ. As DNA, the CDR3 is TGCGCCAGCAGCCTTGGACAGGGAATAGGGAATGAAAAACTGTTTTTT. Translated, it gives CASSLGQGIGNEKLFF.

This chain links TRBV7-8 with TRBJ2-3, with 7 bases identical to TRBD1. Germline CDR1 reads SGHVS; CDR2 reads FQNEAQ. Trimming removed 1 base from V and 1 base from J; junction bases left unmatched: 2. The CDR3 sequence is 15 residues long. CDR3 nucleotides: TGTGCCAGCAGCTTAGGACAGGGACGCACAGATACGCAGTATTTT. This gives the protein CASSLGQGRTDTQYF.

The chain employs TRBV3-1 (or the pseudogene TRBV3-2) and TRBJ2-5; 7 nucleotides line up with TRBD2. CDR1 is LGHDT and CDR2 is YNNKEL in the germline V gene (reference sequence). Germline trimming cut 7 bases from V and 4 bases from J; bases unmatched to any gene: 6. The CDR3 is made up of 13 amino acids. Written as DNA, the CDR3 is TGTGCCAGCAAGGGTCCGGGAGGAGAGACCCAGTACTTC. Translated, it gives CASKGPGGETQYF.

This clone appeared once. The CDR3 loop is CASRHGQGADTEAFF. For the CDR3, the DNA is TGTGCCAGCAGACACGGACAGGGGGCCGACACTGAAGCTTTCTTT. J is TRBJ1-1 and V is TRBV27, with TRBD1 matching over 11 bases. Germline V lookup: CDR1 MNHEY, CDR2 SMNVEV (reference sequence). Losses at the gene ends were 6 bases for V and 3 bases for J; bases not matched to a gene: 6. This CDR3 is 15 amino acids long.

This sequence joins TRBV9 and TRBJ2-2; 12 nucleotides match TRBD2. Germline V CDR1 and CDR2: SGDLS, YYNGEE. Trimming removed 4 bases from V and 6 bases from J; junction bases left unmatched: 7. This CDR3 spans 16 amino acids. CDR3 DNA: TGTGCCAGCAGCACCCCTAGCGGGAGGGCCTCCGGGGAGCTGTTTTTT. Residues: CASSTPSGRASGELFF.

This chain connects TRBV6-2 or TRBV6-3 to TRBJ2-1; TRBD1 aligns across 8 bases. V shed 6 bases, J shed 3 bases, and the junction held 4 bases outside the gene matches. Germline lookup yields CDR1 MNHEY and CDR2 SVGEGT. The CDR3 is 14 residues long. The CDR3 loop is CASSSQGVYNEQFF. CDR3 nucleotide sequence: TGTGCCAGCAGCTCACAGGGGGTCTACAATGAGCAGTTCTTC.

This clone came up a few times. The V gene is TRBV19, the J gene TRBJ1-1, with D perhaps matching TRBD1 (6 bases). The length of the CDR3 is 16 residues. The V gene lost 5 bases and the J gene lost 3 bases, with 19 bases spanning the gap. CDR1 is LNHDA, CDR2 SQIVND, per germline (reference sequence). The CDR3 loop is CASSSGAHEWHTEAFF. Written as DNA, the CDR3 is TGTGCCAGTAGTTCAGGGGCGCATGAATGGCACACTGAAGCTTTCTTT.